This TCR beta chain was identified during a study of TIL therapy for anti-PD-1-resistant metastatic lung cancer. Sequencing used immunoSEQ v3. Clones were sequenced by immunoSEQ multiplex PCR, and TCRdb holds only the in-frame ones, with some missing. The sample includes around 5,300 clones, 64% of them seen just once. The time point is: pre-treatment sample, taken before nivolumab and TIL therapy. The tumor samples were excised metastases, mostly pleural nodules or supraclavicular lymph nodes. Tumors were harvested before any PD-1/PD-L1 blockade. A remark on this clone: Its target is unknown.

The ends were cut back, 2 bases at V and 8 bases at J, with 12 bases in the middle. Germline V lookup: CDR1 SGHVS, CDR2 FQNEAQ. The CDR3 length is 13 residues. Study-wide results and limits: Many TIL product clones were absent from baseline tumor, suggesting clonal contraction. TIL cultures after expansion showed higher clonality and lower diversity than baseline tumor (median about 5.6% vs 31%).

The specimen was tumor tissue, collected at baseline. The chain recombines TRBV7-8 with TRBJ1-2; no clear D. The clonotype comes from a man between 70 and 80 years old with non-small cell lung cancer. The CDR3 coding sequence is TGTGCCAGCAGCTTATCTTGGGGAGTCGGCTACACCTTC. Amino acid sequence: CASSLSWGVGYTF.